The TCR beta chain under discussion was sequenced for a study of blood T cell repertoires in COVID-19. Across the study: Whether acute or convalescent, the COVID-19 samples came from the United States, Italy and Spain. Sources were T cells, B-cell-depleted T cells, or PBMCs; the material itself was cDNA or gDNA.

The CDR3 length is 15 residues. CDR1 and CDR2 from the germline V gene are MNHEY and SMNVEV (reference sequence). The V and J ends lost 4 bases and 4 bases, in that order; junction bases with no gene match: 6. Here immunoSEQ multiplex PCR was the method, and the copy in TCRdb shows in-frame clones only, minus some. Of roughly 70,000 clones listed, approximately 90% are singletons. This clone was observed a single time. Sequencing was done on a sample of peripheral blood. The chain combines TRBV27 with TRBJ2-1; 8 bases are a match to TRBD2. This TCR was sampled from a man between 65 and 85 years old with active or convalescent COVID-19. CDR3 loop: CASSSSGLAYNEQFF. The CDR3 region has the DNA TGTGCCAGCAGTTCCTCCGGACTAGCTTACAATGAGCAGTTCTTC.